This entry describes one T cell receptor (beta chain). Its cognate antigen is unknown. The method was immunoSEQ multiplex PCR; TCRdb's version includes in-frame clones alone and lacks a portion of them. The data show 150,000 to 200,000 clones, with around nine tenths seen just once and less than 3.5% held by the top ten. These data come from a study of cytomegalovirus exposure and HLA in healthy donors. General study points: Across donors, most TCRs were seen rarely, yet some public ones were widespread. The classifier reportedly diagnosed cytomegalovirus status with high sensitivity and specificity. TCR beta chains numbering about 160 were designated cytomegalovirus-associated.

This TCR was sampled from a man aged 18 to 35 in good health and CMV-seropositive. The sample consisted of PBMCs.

The CDR3 loop reads CASSLGQGARYEQFF. In DNA form, the CDR3 reads TGTGCCAGCAGCTTAGGACAGGGGGCGCGGTATGAGCAGTTCTTC. The chain joins TRBV11-2 to TRBJ2-1; 10 bases line up with TRBD1. This CDR3 contains 15 residues. Germline V gives CDR1 SGHAT, CDR2 FQNNGV. V shed 1 base and J 8 bases; nucleotides not matched to a gene: 5.